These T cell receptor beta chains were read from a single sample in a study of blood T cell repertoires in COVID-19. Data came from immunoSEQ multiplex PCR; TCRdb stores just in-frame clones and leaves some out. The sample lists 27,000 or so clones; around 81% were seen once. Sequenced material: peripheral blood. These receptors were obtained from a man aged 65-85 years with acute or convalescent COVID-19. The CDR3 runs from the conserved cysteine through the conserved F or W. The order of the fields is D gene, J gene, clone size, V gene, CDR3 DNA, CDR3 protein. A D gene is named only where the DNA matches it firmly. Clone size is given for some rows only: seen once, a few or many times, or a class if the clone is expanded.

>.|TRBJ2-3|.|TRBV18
TGTGCCAGCTCCCCGTCGGGGTTAGAAGGGCATACGCAGTATTTT
CASSPSGLEGHTQYF
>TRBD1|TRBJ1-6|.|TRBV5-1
TGCGCCAGCAGCTTGGGCGGACAGGGTGCCTCACCCCTCCACTTT
CASSLGGQGASPLHF
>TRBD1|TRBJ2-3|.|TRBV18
TGTGCCAGCTCACCCCCCGGGACAGGAATAGATACGCAGTATTTT
CASSPPGTGIDTQYF
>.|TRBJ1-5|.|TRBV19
TGTGCCAGTAGTAGGGCTCCCATCCAGCCCCAGCATTTT
CASSRAPIQPQHF
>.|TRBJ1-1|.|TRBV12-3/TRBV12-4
TGTGCCAGCAGTTTGACGGGGAACACTGAAGCTTTCTTT
CASSLTGNTEAFF
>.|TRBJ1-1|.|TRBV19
TGTGCCAGTAGTATAGGCGGGGGGTCTGAAGCTTTCTTT
CASSIGGGSEAFF
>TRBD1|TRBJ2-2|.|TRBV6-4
TGTGCCAGCAGTGACTCGAGCAGGGGGCATGTCGGGGAGCTGTTTTTT
CASSDSSRGHVGELFF
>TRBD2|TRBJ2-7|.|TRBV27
TGTGCCAGCAGTCCCCTGGGTAGCGGGAGACCCCTTGCTCCCGAGCAGTACTTC
CASSPLGSGRPLAPEQYF
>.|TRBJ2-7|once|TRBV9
TGTGCCAGCAGCGTAGAGCAGGCTTCCTACGAGCAGTACTTC
CASSVEQASYEQYF
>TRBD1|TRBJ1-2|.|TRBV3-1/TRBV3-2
TGTGCCAGCAGCCAACCTTGGACAGGGGGCGGTGGCTACACCTTC
CASSQPWTGGGGYTF
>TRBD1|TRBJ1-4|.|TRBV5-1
TGCGCCAGCAGCTTGGGGACAGGGAATGAAAAACTGTTTTTT
CASSLGTGNEKLFF
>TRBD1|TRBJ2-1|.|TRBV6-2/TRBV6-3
TGTGCCAGCAGTTCCCACCGGGACAGGGAATGGAATGAGCAGTTCTTC
CASSSHRDREWNEQFF
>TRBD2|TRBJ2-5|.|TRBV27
TGTGCCAAAAGGACTAGCGGGGGAGAGACCCAGTACTTC
CAKRTSGGETQYF
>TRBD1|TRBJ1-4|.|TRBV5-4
TGTGCCAGCAGCGGTAGGACAGGGGGTCTTGAAAAACTGTTTTTT
CASSGRTGGLEKLFF
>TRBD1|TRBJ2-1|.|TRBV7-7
TGTGCCAGCAGCCCCACAGGGGGCGCTTACAATGAGCAGTTCTTC
CASSPTGGAYNEQFF
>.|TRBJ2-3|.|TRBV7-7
TGTGCCAGCAGCCCCGGGACCGGACTAACGGATACGCAGTATTTT
CASSPGTGLTDTQYF
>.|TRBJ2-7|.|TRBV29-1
TGCAGCGTTGAGCTGGCAGGGGACGAGCAGTACTTC
CSVELAGDEQYF
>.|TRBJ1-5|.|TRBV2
TGTGCCAGCAGTGAAGCGGGCCAGACCTATCAGCCCCAGCATTTT
CASSEAGQTYQPQHF
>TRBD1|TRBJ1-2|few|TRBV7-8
TGTGCCAGCAGCTTAGCAGGGGGCTACAGTAACTATGGCTACACCTTC
CASSLAGGYSNYGYTF
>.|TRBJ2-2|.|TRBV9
TGTGCCAGCAGCAGACAGGTTCAAAACACCGGGGAGCTGTTTTTT
CASSRQVQNTGELFF
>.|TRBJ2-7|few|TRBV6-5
TGTGCCAGCAGATCCTACTACGAGCAGTACTTC
CASRSYYEQYF
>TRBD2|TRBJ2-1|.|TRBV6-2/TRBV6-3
TGTGCCAGCAGTCCGGGACTAGCGGGTGAGCAGTTCTTC
CASSPGLAGEQFF
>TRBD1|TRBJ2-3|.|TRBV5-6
TGTGCCAGCAGCTTGGCCGGGACAGGAGTTGGGGATACGCAGTATTTT
CASSLAGTGVGDTQYF
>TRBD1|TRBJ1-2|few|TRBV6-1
TGTGCCAGCAGTGTCGGGACAGGCAGGGCAGATAACTATGGCTACACCTTC
CASSVGTGRADNYGYTF
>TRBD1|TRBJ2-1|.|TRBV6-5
TGTGCCAGCACGGACAGGGGGCGATTCGATGAGCAGTTCTTC
CASTDRGRFDEQFF
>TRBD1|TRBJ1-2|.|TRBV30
TGTGCCTGGCAGGACAGGGCTTTCGACGGCTACACCTTC
CAWQDRAFDGYTF
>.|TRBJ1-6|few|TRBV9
TGTGCCAGCAGCGTAAATAGGGGGAATTCACCCCTCCACTTT
CASSVNRGNSPLHF
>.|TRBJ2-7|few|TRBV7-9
TGTGCCAGCAGCTTACCCTCTAACGAGCAGTACTTC
CASSLPSNEQYF
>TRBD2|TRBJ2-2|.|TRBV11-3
TGTGCCAGCAGCACAGGGACTAGCGTGAACACCGGGGAGCTGTTTTTT
CASSTGTSVNTGELFF
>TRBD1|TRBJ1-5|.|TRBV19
TGTGCCAGTACCGGGACAGGGGGCTATTCTAGCAATCAGCCCCAGCATTTT
CASTGTGGYSSNQPQHF
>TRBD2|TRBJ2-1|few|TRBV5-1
TGCGCCAGCAGCTTCAGCCTAGCGGGAATTCTAAATGAGCAGTTCTTC
CASSFSLAGILNEQFF
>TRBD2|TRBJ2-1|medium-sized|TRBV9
TGTGCCAGCAGACCAACTAGCGGGGGGCCGCATGAGCAGTTCTTC
CASRPTSGGPHEQFF
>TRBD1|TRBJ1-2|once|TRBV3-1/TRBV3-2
TGTGCCAGCAGCCTCCAGTCTGGACAGGGGAGAGGCTACACCTTC
CASSLQSGQGRGYTF
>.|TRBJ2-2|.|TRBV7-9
TGTGCCAGCAGCCTCGCGCGGGAGCTGTTTTTT
CASSLARELFF
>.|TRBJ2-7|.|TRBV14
TGTGCCAGCAGCCGGGGGCAACTACCCTACGAGCAGTACTTC
CASSRGQLPYEQYF
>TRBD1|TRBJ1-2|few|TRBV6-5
TGTGCCACCCCGGTGAGGACAGGGTTTGGCTACACCTTC
CATPVRTGFGYTF
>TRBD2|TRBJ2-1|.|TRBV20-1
TGCAGTGCTAGTAGTAGCGGGGAGAACTACAATGAGCAGTTCTTC
CSASSSGENYNEQFF
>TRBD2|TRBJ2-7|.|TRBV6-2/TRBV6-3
TGTGCCAGCAGTTACACTAGCGGGAGATCCGCGCTTGAGCAGTACTTC
CASSYTSGRSALEQYF
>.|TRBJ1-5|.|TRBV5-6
TGTGCCAGCAGCCCTTACCGTGACATGGATCAGCCCCAGCATTTT
CASSPYRDMDQPQHF
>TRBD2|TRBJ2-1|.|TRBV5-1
TGCGCCAGCAGCTTATCTCAAGCGGGAAATGAGCAGTTCTTC
CASSLSQAGNEQFF
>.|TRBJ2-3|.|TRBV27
TGTGCCAGCCTAGCCTCGGCCCCGGGTGGCACAGATACGCAGTATTTT
CASLASAPGGTDTQYF
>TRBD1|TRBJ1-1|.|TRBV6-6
TGTGCCAGCAGCTTAAGACAGGGGGCTGTCACTGAAGCTTTCTTT
CASSLRQGAVTEAFF
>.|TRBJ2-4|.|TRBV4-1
TGCGCCAGCAGCCAAGATGCGGAAAACATTCAGTACTTC
CASSQDAENIQYF
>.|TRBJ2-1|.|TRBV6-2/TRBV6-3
TGTGCCAGCAGTTCCGCCCTGGCGGGTTATAATGAGCAGTTCTTC
CASSSALAGYNEQFF
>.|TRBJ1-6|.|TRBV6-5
TGTGCCACCAAGCTACAGATGAGTAATTCACCCCTCCACTTT
CATKLQMSNSPLHF
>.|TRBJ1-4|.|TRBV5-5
TGTGCCAGCAGACCAACTACAACTAATGAAAAACTGTTTTTT
CASRPTTTNEKLFF
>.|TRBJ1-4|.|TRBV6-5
TGTGCCAGCGGGGGGACGCCAATTATGGAAAAACTGTTTTTT
CASGGTPIMEKLFF
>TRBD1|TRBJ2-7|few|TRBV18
TGTGCCAGCGCGGGGACAGGGGGCCGCGAGCAGTACTTC
CASAGTGGREQYF
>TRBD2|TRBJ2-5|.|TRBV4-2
TGTGCCAGCAGCCAAGGAGCTAGCGGGAGCCTCAGGGGGTTAGGAGAGACCCAGTACTTC
CASSQGASGSLRGLGETQYF
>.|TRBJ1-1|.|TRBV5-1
TGCGCCAGCAGCCGGACAGCGAACGGTGAAGCTTTCTTT
CASSRTANGEAFF
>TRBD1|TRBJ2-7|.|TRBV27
TGTGCCACCCGGATCAGGGGGCGTAGCGAGCAGTACTTC
CATRIRGRSEQYF
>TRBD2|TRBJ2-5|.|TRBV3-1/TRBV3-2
TGTGCCAGCAGCCAAGGTCGTCAGCGGGGACAAGAGACCCAGTACTTC
CASSQGRQRGQETQYF
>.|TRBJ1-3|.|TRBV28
TGTGCCAGCAGTCTTCCAGCTGGAAACACCATATATTTT
CASSLPAGNTIYF
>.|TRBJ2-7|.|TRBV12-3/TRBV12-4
TGTGCCAGCAGCCCAAACTACGAGCAGTACTTC
CASSPNYEQYF
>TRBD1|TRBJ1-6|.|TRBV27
TGTGCCAGCAGTTTCGGGGGACAGGATAGCCGTGGTCGGTCACCCCTCCACTTT
CASSFGGQDSRGRSPLHF